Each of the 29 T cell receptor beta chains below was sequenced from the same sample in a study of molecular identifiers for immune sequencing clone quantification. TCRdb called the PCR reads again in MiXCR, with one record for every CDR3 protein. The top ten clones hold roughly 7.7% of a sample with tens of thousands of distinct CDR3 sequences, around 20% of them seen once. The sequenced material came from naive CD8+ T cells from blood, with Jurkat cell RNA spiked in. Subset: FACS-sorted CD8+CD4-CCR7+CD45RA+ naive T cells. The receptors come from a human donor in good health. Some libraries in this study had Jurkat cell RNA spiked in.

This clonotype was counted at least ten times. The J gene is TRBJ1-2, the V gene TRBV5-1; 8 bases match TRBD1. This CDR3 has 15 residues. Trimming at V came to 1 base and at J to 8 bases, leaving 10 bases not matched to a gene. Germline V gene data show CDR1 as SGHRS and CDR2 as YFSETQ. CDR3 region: CASSLYGTGGRGYTF. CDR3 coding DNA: TGCGCCAGCAGCTTGTACGGGACAGGAGGCCGCGGCTACACCTTC.

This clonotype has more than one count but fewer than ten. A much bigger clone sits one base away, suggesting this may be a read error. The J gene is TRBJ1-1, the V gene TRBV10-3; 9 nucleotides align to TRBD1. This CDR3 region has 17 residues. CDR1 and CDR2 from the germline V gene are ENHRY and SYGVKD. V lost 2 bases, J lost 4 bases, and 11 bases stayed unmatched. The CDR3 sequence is CAISEPVRDRDVTEAFF. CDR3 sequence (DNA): TGTGCCATCAGTGAGCCAGTCCGGGACAGGGACGTCACTGAAGCTTTCTTT.

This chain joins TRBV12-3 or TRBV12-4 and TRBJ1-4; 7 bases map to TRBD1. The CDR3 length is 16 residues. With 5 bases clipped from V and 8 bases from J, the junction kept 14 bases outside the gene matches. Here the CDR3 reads CASSPADRDHYEKLFF. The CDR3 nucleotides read TGTGCCAGCAGTCCTGCTGACAGGGACCATTACGAAAAACTGTTTTTT.

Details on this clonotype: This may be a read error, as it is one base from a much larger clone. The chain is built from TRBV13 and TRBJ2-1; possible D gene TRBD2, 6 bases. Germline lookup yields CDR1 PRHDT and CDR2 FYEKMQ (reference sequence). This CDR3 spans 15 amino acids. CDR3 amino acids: CANSHLAFSADEQFF. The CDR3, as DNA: TGTGCCAACAGCCACCTAGCGTTCTCGGCGGATGAGCAGTTCTTC.

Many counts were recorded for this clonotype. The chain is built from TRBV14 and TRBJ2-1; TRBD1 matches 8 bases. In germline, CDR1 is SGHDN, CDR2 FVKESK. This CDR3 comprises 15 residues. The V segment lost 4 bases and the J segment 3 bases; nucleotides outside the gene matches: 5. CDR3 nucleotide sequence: TGTGCCAGCAGCCCACGAGGACAGGGCTACAATGAGCAGTTCTTC. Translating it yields CASSPRGQGYNEQFF.

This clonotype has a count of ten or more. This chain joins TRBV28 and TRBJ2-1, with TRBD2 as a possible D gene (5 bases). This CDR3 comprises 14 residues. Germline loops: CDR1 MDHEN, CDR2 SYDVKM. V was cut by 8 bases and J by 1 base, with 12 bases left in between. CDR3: CASRARDSYNEQFF. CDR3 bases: TGTGCCAGCCGGGCCCGGGATTCCTACAATGAGCAGTTCTTC.

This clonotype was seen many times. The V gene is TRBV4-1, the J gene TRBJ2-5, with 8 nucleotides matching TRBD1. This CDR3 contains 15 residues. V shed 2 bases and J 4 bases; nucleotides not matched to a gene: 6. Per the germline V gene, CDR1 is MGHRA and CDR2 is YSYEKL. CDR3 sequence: CASSQRGQGGETQYF. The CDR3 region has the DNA TGCGCCAGCAGCCAAAGAGGACAGGGCGGAGAGACCCAGTACTTC.

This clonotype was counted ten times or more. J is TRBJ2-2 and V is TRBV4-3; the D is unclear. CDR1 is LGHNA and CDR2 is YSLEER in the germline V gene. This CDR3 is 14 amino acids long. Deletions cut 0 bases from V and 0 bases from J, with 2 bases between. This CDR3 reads CASSQDPNTGELFF. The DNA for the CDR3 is TGCGCCAGCAGCCAAGACCCGAACACCGGGGAGCTGTTTTTT.

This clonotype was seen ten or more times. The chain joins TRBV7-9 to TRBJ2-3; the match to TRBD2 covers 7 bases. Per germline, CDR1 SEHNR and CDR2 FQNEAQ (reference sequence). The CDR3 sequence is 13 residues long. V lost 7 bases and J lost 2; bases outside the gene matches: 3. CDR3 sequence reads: CASNGGVTDTQYF. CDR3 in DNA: TGTGCCAGCAATGGGGGGGTCACAGATACGCAGTATTTT.

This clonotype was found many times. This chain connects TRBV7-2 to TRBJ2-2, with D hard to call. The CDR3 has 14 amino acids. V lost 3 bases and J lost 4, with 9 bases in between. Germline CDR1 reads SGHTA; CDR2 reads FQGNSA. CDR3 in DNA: TGTGCCAGCAGCTTTGGGCGGCCCACCGGGGAGCTGTTTTTT. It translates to CASSFGRPTGELFF.

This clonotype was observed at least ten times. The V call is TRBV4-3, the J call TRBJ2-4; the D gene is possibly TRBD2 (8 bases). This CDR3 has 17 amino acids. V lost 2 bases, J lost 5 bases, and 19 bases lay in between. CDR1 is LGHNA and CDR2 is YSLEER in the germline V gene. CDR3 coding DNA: TGCGCCAGCAGCCAACAGACGGGAGGGGGCGTCCAAAACATTCAGTACTTC. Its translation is CASSQQTGGGVQNIQYF.

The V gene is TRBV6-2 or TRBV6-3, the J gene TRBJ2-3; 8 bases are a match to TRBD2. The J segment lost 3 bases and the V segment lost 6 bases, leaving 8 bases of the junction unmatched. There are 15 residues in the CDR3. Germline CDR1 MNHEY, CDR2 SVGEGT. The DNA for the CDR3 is TGTGCCAGCAGCCCTGGGCCGGGGGGGACAGATACGCAGTATTTT. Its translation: CASSPGPGGTDTQYF.

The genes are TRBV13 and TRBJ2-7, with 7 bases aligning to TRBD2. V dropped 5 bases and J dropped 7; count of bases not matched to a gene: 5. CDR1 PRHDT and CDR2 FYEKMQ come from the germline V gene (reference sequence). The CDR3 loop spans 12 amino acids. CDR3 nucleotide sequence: TGTGCCAGCAGCCATTGGGGAGGGGAGCAGTACTTC. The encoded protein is CASSHWGGEQYF.

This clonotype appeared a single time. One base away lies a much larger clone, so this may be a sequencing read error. The CDR3 protein is CTSSQGYGYTF. The CDR3 coding sequence is TGCACCAGCAGCCAGGGCTATGGCTACACCTTC. The chain recombines TRBV5-1 with TRBJ1-2; tentatively, D is TRBD1 (5 bases). From germline, CDR1 is SGHRS and CDR2 YFSETQ. The CDR3 sequence is 11 residues long. The full variable domain, completed using reference TRBV5-1 and TRBJ1-2, is KAGVTQTPRYLIKTRGQQVTLSCSPISGHRSVSWYQQTPGQGLQFLFEYFSETQRNKGNFPGRFSGRQFSNSRSEMNVSTLELGDSALYLCTSSQGYGYTFGSGTRLTVV.

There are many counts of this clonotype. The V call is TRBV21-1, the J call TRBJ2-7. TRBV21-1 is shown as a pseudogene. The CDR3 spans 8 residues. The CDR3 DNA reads TGTGCCATCTACGAGCAGTACTTC. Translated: CAIYEQYF.

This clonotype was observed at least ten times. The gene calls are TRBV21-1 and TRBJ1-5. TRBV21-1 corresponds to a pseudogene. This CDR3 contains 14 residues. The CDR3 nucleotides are TGTGCCAGCAGCAAACGCGAGGTTAATCAGCCCCAGCATTTT. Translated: CASSKREVNQPQHF.

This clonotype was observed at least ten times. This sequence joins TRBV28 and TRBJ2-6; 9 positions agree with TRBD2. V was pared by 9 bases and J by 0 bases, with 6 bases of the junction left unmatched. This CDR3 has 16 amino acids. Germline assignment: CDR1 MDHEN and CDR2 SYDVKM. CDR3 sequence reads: CASLAGFYSGANVLTF. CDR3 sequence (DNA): TGTGCCAGTCTAGCGGGATTCTACTCTGGGGCCAACGTCCTGACTTTC.

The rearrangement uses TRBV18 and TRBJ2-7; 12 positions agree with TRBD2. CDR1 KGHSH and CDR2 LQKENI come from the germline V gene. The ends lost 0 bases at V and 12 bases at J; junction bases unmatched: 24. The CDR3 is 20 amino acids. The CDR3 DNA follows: TGTGCCAGCTCACCACCGCAGAGACTAAGGTCAGGACTAGCGGGAACTATACTGTACTTC. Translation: CASSPPQRLRSGLAGTILYF.

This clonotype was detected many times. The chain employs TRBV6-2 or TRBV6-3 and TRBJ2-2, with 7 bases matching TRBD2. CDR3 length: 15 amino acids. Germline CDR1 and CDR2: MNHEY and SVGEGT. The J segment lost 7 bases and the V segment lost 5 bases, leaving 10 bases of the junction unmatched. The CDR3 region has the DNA TGTGCCAGCAGTATCGGGAGGCCCGGGAGCGGGGAGCTGTTTTTT. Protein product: CASSIGRPGSGELFF.

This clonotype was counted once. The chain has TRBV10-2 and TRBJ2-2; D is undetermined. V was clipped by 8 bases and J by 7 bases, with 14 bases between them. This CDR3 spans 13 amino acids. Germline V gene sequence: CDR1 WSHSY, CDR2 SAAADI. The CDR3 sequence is CASASRWYGELFF. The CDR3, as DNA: TGCGCCAGCGCCTCCCGTTGGTACGGGGAGCTGTTTTTT.

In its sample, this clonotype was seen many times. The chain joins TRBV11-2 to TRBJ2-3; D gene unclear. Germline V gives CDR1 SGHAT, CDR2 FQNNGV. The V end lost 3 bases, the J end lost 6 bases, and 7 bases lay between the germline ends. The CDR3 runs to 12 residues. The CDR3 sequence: CASSFPMDTQYF. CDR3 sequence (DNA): TGTGCCAGCAGCTTCCCCATGGATACGCAGTATTTT.

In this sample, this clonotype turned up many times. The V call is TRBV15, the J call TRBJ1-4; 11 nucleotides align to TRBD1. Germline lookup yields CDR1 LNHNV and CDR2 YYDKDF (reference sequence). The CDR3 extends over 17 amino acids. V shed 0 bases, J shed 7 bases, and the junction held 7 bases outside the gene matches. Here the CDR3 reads CATSRDPGQGAREKLFF. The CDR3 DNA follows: TGTGCCACCAGCAGAGATCCCGGACAGGGGGCGCGTGAAAAACTGTTTTTT.

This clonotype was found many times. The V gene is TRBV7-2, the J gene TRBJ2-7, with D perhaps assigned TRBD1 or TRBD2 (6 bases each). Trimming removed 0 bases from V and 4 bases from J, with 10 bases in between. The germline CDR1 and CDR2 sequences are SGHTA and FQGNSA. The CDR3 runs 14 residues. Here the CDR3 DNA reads TGTGCCAGCAGCTTAGCGGAAGGGGGGTACGAGCAGTACTTC. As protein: CASSLAEGGYEQYF.

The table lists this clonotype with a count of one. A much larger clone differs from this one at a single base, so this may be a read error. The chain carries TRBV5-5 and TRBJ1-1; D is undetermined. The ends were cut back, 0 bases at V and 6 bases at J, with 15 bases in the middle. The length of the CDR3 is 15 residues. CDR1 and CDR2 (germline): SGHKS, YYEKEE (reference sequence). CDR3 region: CASSLGGPSPSEAFF. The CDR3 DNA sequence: TGTGCCAGCAGCTTGGGAGGGCCGTCACCCTCTGAAGCTTTCTTT. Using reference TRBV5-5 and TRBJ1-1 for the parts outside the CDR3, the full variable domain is DAGVTQSPTHLIKTRGQQVTLRCSPISGHKSVSWYQQVLGQGPQFIFQYYEKEERGRGNFPDRFSARQFPNYSSELNVNALLLGDSALYLCASSLGGPSPSEAFFGQGTRLTVV.

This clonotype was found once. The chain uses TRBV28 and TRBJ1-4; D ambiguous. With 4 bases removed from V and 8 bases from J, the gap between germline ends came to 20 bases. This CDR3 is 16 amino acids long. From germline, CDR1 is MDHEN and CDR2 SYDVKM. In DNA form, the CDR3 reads TGTGCCAGCAGTTGTCTGCGGGGAGGGTTAGGAGAAAAACTGTTTTTT. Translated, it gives CASSCLRGGLGEKLFF.

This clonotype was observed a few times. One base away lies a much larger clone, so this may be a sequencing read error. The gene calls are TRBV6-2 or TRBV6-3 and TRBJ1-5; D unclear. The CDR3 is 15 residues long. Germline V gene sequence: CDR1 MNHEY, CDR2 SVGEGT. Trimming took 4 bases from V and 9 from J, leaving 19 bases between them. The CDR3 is CASSFTGFSDRPQHF. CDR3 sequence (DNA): TGTGCCAGCAGTTTTACGGGTTTTTCGGATCGGCCCCAGCATTTT.

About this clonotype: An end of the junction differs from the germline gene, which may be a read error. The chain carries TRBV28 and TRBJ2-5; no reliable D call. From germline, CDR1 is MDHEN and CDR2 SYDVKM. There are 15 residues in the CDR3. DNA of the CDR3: TGTGCCAGCAGTTTCTACCGGACCGGCGGAGAGACCCAGTGCTTC. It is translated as CASSFYRTGGETQCF.

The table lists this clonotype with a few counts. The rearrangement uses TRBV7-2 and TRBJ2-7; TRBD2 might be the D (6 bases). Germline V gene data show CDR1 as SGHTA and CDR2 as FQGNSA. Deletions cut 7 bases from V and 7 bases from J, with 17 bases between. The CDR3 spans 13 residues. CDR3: CASTMGLVKEQYF. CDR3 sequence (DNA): TGTGCCAGCACCATGGGACTGGTTAAAGAGCAGTACTTC.

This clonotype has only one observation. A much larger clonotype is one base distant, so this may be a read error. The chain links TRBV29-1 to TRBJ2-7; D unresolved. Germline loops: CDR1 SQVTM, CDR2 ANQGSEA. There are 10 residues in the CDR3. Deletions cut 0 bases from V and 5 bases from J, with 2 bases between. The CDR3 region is CSVEDDEQYF. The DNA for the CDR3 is TGCAGCGTTGAAGATGACGAGCAGTACTTC.